The sequence of this T cell receptor beta chain was determined in a study of blood T cell repertoires in COVID-19 (TCRdb year 2020). For the wider study: Collaborator samples came from the United States, Italy and Spain and covered acute and convalescent phases of COVID-19. The material from the prospective study consisted of cDNA or gDNA derived from T cells, B-cell-depleted T cells, or PBMCs. Subjects who had been exposed to COVID-19, were actively infected with it, or had recovered from it provided the deeply sampled blood TCRbeta repertoires that made up the dataset. The repertoires were made available in a free public database intended to serve as a resource for research on the immune response to SARS-CoV-2. The samples were drawn from the first 160 participants of the ongoing ImmuneRACE study and from some 1,300 subjects provided by 6 global collaborators. The sample metadata nearly always contained a de-identified subject ID, COVID-19 status, age in years and sex. Where HLA class I and class II types were available, the types were taken from metadata supplied by the sample provider, not from assay-based typing. Points the paper makes about the study in general: Clinical and demographic metadata were provided uncurated, with the amount varying by source and participant.

TCRbeta CDR3 regions were amplified from genomic DNA using the immunoSEQ Assay, a bias-controlled multiplex PCR. The authors' analysis ran thus. Within the assay, amplification of reference gene primers was used to estimate how many nucleated cells each sample contained. To quantify the absolute abundance of each unique TCRbeta CDR3 rearrangement, sequence reads were collapsed and filtered. For each sample, productive Simpson clonality was calculated as the square root of Simpson's diversity index across productive rearrangements. Here the immuneACCESS table is served through TCRdb, limited to in-frame sequences with V and J called. Missing clones are a known gap in these copies; in checked studies unresolved V genes cover under half, and the rest lacks a known reason. V and J calls and clone size are given by that table; D and trimming were obtained from the DNA. The sample table holds about 220,000 clones, of which roughly 84% were seen once. The biggest ten clones account for 2% to 2.5% of the sample.

The collaborating institutions used their own protocols to collect whole blood in K2EDTA tubes. For TCRbeta analysis, collaborators shipped samples in one of three forms: frozen whole blood, isolated PBMCs, or DNA extracted from either of those sample types. Details on this clone: The clone's antigen remains unknown. No clone much larger than this one lies a single base away; base qualities are absent.

The germline V gene sets CDR1 to SGDLS and CDR2 to YYNGEE. The CDR3, cysteine through phenylalanine, is 15 amino acids long. The read is trimmed to its CDR3 DNA, 45 bases read in frame from base 1. At the junction V is shortened by 2 bases and J by 6 bases; bases outside the gene matches: 8. Rearrangement joined TRBV9 to TRBJ2-7, with 10 bases aligning to TRBD1. Sequenced input: peripheral blood. This clonotype was obtained from a woman aged 55 to 70 with acute or convalescent COVID-19. The DNA reads TGTGCCAGCAGCGTCACCGGGACAGGGGATGGCGAGCAGTACTTC. Its protein reads: CASSVTGTGDGEQYF.